This TCR beta chain originates from a study of blood T cell repertoires in COVID-19. Background on the study: Acute-phase and convalescent COVID-19 samples originated in the United States, Italy and Spain. PBMCs, B-cell-depleted T cells, or T cells provided the cDNA or gDNA that made up the material.

The table lists this clone with many counts. Germline loops: CDR1 MNHEY, CDR2 SVGAGI. V lost 6 bases and J 9 bases, leaving 12 bases between the germline ends. This CDR3 contains 12 residues. Methods used by the authors: Estimated nucleated cell counts came from reference gene primer amplification. Here immunoSEQ multiplex PCR was the method, and the copy in TCRdb shows in-frame clones only, minus some. That table gives V, J and clone size, and the DNA gave D and trimming. The table includes about 140,000 clones, roughly four fifths detected once. This sequence was found in a woman between 45 and 60 years old with active or convalescent COVID-19. V and J are TRBV6-5 and TRBJ2-1; D uncertain. The sequenced sample was peripheral blood. CDR3 nucleotides: TGTGCCAGCAGGACGAATCCGGGTGAGCAGTTCTTC. Translated: CASRTNPGEQFF.